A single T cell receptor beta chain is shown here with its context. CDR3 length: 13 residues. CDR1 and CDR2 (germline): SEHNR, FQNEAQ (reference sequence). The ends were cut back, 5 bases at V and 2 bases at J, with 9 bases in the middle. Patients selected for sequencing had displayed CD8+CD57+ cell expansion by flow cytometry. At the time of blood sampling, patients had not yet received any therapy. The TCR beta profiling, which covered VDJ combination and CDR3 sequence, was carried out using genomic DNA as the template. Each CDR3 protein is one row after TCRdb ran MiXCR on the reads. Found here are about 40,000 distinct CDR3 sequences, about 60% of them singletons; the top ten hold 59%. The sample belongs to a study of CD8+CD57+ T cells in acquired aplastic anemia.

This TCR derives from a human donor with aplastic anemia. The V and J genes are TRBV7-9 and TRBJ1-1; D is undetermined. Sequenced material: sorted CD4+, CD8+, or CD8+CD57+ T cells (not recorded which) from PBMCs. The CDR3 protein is CASSPPLNTEAFF. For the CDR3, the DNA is TGTGCCAGCAGCCCCCCCCTTAACACTGAAGCTTTCTTT.